The next 14 T cell receptor beta chains were all read from a single sample in a study of T cell responses to AZD1222 COVID-19 vaccine. The table came from immunoSEQ multiplex PCR; TCRdb's copy has only in-frame clones and leaves some out. The sample lists 90,000 to 150,000 clones, around 86% occurring once. Sequenced here: peripheral blood, sampled 28 days after the second AZD1222 dose. These receptor sequences come from an adult who received the AZD1222 COVID-19 vaccine.

V is TRBV19 and J is TRBJ2-1, with 8 bases matching TRBD1. Germline lookup yields CDR1 LNHDA and CDR2 SQIVND (reference sequence). The CDR3 length is 14 residues. The junction had 3 bases not matched to a gene; V was cut back by 8 bases and J by 0 bases. The CDR3 sequence is CASWDRSSYNEQFF. DNA for the CDR3: TGTGCCAGTTGGGACAGGAGCTCCTACAATGAGCAGTTCTTC.

The count of this clone is one. The CDR3 sequence: CASSFGQGLNTEAFF. In DNA, the CDR3 is TGTGCCAGCAGTTTCGGACAGGGGTTGAACACTGAAGCTTTCTTT. The rearrangement uses TRBV11-1 and TRBJ1-1; TRBD1 matches at 9 bases. V trimming: 6 bases; J trimming: 0 bases; junction bases outside the gene matches: 5. The germline V gene encodes CDR1 SGHAT and CDR2 FQDESV (reference sequence). This CDR3 contains 15 residues.

J is TRBJ1-2 and V is TRBV4-3; D is possibly TRBD1 (6 bases). V lost 0 bases, J lost 0 bases, and 8 bases lay in between. Germline lookup yields CDR1 LGHNA and CDR2 YSLEER. CDR3 length equals 15 residues. The CDR3 reads CASSQDRQANYGYTF. The CDR3 nucleotides read TGCGCCAGCAGCCAAGATCGACAGGCTAACTATGGCTACACCTTC.

V gene TRBV5-1 combines with J gene TRBJ2-7; D is perhaps TRBD1 (6 bases). The CDR3 is 13 residues long. Trimming removed 4 bases from V and 5 bases from J, with 13 bases in between. CDR1 SGHRS and CDR2 YFSETQ come from the germline V gene. The CDR3 loop is CASSQTGLHEQYF. Written as DNA, the CDR3 is TGCGCCAGCAGCCAAACAGGGTTGCACGAGCAGTACTTC.

This chain uses TRBV3-1 (or the pseudogene TRBV3-2) with TRBJ2-7, with TRBD1 matching over 9 bases. CDR3 length equals 17 residues. Germline trimming cut 2 bases from V and 5 bases from J; bases unmatched to any gene: 13. Germline V gene data show CDR1 as LGHDT and CDR2 as YNNKEL (reference sequence). The CDR3 sequence: CASSQHYVRDRANEQYF. The DNA of the CDR3 is TGTGCCAGCAGCCAACATTATGTCCGGGACAGGGCCAACGAGCAGTACTTC.

This clone was seen only a few times. V is TRBV30 and J is TRBJ1-1; D remains unclear. The CDR3 runs to 13 residues. Germline lookup yields CDR1 GTSNPN and CDR2 SVGIG (reference sequence). Trimming left V 7 bases short and J 1 base short, with 13 bases between. Here the CDR3 reads CASLSEGNTEAFF. As DNA, the CDR3 is TGTGCCTCCCTTTCCGAAGGGAACACTGAAGCTTTCTTT. Complete variable domain (other parts from reference TRBV30 and TRBJ1-1): SQTIHQWPATLVQPVGSPLSLECTVEGTSNPNLYWYRQAAGRGLQLLFYSVGIGQISSEVPQNLSASRPQDRQFILSSKKLLLSDSGFYLCASLSEGNTEAFFGQGTRLTVV.

This sequence joins TRBV6-8 and TRBJ1-5, with D possibly TRBD1 on 6 matching bases. This CDR3 has 13 residues. CDR1 is MNHGY, CDR2 SAAAGT, per germline. Trimming cost V 7 bases and J 4 bases, with 11 bases left between them. In DNA, the CDR3 is TGTGCCAGCACTACAGGGACGAATCAGCCCCAGCATTTT. It codes for CASTTGTNQPQHF.

This chain uses TRBV28 with TRBJ1-1; TRBD1 matches 11 bases. The germline gives CDR1 MDHEN, CDR2 SYDVKM. V lost 2 bases and J lost 4; bases outside the gene matches: 0. This CDR3 is 14 amino acids long. The CDR3 coding sequence is TGTGCCAGCAGTTTAGGGACAGGGGGCACTGAAGCTTTCTTT. Translation: CASSLGTGGTEAFF.

The chain has TRBV4-3 and TRBJ1-4; no clear D. The V gene lost 5 bases and the J gene lost 4 bases, with 11 bases spanning the gap. Germline-derived CDR1 and CDR2 are LGHNA and YSLEER. The CDR3 is 14 residues long. The CDR3 loop is CASSGERFNEKLFF. Written as DNA, the CDR3 is TGCGCCAGCAGCGGAGAACGGTTTAATGAAAAACTGTTTTTT.

The chain combines TRBV28 with TRBJ1-3; D is unresolved. The CDR3 sequence is 15 residues long. Trimming removed 4 bases at V and 4 bases at J, with 14 bases between. The V gene's germline CDR1 is MDHEN and CDR2 SYDVKM. The CDR3 nucleotides are TGTGCCAGCAGTTCTCCGGCCTTGGGAGGAAACACCATATATTTT. Translation gives CASSSPALGGNTIYF.

This chain joins TRBV6-2 or TRBV6-3 and TRBJ2-5; D unresolved. The length of the CDR3 is 14 residues. The germline V gene encodes CDR1 MNHEY and CDR2 SVGEGT. Between the trimmed V and J ends, which lost 6 bases and 4 bases, there was a span of 15 bases. DNA for the CDR3: TGTGCCAGCAGCGCTTTGAATCGGGCAGAGACCCAGTACTTC. It encodes CASSALNRAETQYF.

The V call is TRBV3-1 (or the pseudogene TRBV3-2), the J call TRBJ2-1; 10 bases are shared with TRBD2. There are 15 residues in the CDR3. Germline V gene sequence: CDR1 LGHDT, CDR2 YNNKEL (reference sequence). V lost 5 bases, J lost 6 bases, and 7 bases stayed unmatched. The CDR3: CASSDLSGGANEQFF. CDR3 nucleotides: TGTGCCAGCAGCGACCTGAGCGGGGGGGCCAATGAGCAGTTCTTC.

The chain joins TRBV7-2 to TRBJ2-7, with TRBD1 as a possible D gene (6 bases). V was trimmed by 5 bases and J by 3 bases, leaving 8 bases between them. Germline-derived CDR1 and CDR2 are SGHTA and FQGNSA. The CDR3 runs 12 residues. The CDR3 bases are TGTGCCAGCAGCCAACAGGGCTACGAGCAGTACTTC. Protein sequence: CASSQQGYEQYF.

This chain uses TRBV30 with TRBJ2-7; D is uncertain. Germline CDR1 reads GTSNPN; CDR2 reads SVGIG (reference sequence). CDR3 length: 14 residues. Trimming stripped 1 base from V and 3 bases from J, with 13 bases between. The CDR3 protein is CAWSGADGFYEQYF. The CDR3, as DNA: TGTGCCTGGAGTGGGGCGGACGGCTTCTACGAGCAGTACTTC.